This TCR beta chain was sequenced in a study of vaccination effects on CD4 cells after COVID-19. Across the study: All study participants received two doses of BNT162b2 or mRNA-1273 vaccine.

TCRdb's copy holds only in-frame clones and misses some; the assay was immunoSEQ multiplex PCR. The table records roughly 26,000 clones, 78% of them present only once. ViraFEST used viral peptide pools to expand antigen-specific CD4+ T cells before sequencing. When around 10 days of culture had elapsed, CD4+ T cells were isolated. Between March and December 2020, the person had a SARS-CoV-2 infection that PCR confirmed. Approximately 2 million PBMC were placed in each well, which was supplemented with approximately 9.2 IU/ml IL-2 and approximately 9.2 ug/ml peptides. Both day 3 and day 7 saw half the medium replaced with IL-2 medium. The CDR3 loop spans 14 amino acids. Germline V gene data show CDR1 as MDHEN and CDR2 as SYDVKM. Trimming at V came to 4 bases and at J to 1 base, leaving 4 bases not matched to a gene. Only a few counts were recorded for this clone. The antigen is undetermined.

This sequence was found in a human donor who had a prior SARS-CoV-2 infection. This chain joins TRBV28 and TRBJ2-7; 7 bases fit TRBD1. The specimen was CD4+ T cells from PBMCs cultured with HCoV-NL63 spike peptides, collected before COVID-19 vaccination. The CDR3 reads CASSSRTGSYEQYF. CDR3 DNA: TGTGCCAGCAGTTCACGGACAGGTTCCTACGAGCAGTACTTC.